Described below is a single T cell receptor (beta chain) sequence and its context. The target antigen is unknown. J lost 0 bases, V lost 6 bases, and 7 bases had no gene match. CDR1 is DFQATT and CDR2 is SNEGSKA in the germline V gene (reference sequence). This CDR3 has 14 amino acids. This sample stems from a study of T-cell reconstitution after alpha-beta-depleted transplantation in children. As it was prepared, the TCRbeta library received unique molecular identifiers. TCRdb analysed the PCR reads with MiXCR anew, one entry per CDR3 protein. The data hold 450,000 to 600,000 distinct CDR3 sequences, with over 10% observed a single time. General study results and limits: The study reportedly traced alpha-beta T cells about two months after transplant to several hundred expanded graft clones. At the one-year point after transplant, T-cell counts and TCRbeta diversity were found to come mostly from T cells that had been newly produced.

The sequence was obtained from a male patient younger than 18 who had a stem cell transplant for acute myeloid leukemia, so the T cells may come from the graft donor. The J gene is TRBJ2-7, the V gene TRBV20-1, with 8 nucleotides matching TRBD2. The specimen was PBMCs, mostly from graft donor cells, collected 360 days after TCRalphabeta/CD19-depleted stem cell transplant. The CDR3 DNA sequence: TGCAGTGCACCTCTAGCGGGCCCCTCCTACGAGCAGTACTTC. The encoded protein is CSAPLAGPSYEQYF.